This T cell receptor (beta chain) was documented in a study of CD8 T cells in Susac syndrome. Across the study: Patients with Susac syndrome were therapy-naive, treated with corticosteroids, or treated with intravenous immunoglobulin alone when blood was collected.

The RNA, about 0.5 to 1 ug, was put through reverse transcription using random hexamers. Amplification of TCR beta CDR3 across 54 Vbeta and 13 Jbeta was performed with immunoSEQ multiplex PCR. TCRdb re-derived calls from the immunoSEQ multiplex PCR reads in MiXCR, one entry per CDR3 protein. The table lists 200,000 to 300,000 distinct CDR3 sequences, approximately 95% of them singletons. Comments on this clonotype: Germline and junction disagree at one end, which may indicate a read error.

High-throughput TCR beta sequencing covered peripheral CD8+ and CD4+ T cells. While CD8+ and CD4+ T cells were isolated negatively, TEMRA cells were enriched by FACS. The CDR3 extends over 14 amino acids. Germline values: CDR1 SGHTA, CDR2 FQGNSA. The specimen was CD4+ T cells from PBMCs. V is TRBV7-2 and J is TRBJ2-7; TRBD1 aligns across 8 bases. The source is a human donor with Susac syndrome. CDR3 protein: CASRKAGGSNEQYF. CDR3 in DNA: TGTGCCAGCAGGAAGGCAGGGGGCTCCAACGAGCAGTACTTC.